The sequence of this T cell receptor beta chain was determined in a study of T cells after yellow fever vaccination. From germline, CDR1 is SGHRS and CDR2 YFSETQ. Trimming removed 4 bases from V and 8 bases from J; junction bases left unmatched: 8. The CDR3 consists of 14 residues. This clonotype has more than one count but fewer than ten. Its specificity is unknown. Study results and caveats: Reappearing after the booster were most of the clones from primary vaccination (approximately 96% CD4, approximately 88% CD8). Clonotypes shared by both compartments, CD4 and CD8, made up a small share.

MiXCR, run by TCRdb on the 5' RACE reads, gives a single entry per CDR3 protein. This table holds about 350,000 distinct CDR3 sequences, around 12% found once. The rearrangement uses TRBV5-1 and TRBJ1-4, with 7 positions matching TRBD1. This TCR came from a man in his late teens or twenties who received the YFV17D yellow fever vaccine. Sequences were derived from CD4+ T cells sorted from PBMCs, sampled 15 days after the yellow fever booster vaccination. CDR3 in amino acids: CASSQLTGKEKLFF. The CDR3 DNA sequence: TGCGCCAGCAGCCAACTGACAGGGAAAGAAAAACTGTTTTTT.